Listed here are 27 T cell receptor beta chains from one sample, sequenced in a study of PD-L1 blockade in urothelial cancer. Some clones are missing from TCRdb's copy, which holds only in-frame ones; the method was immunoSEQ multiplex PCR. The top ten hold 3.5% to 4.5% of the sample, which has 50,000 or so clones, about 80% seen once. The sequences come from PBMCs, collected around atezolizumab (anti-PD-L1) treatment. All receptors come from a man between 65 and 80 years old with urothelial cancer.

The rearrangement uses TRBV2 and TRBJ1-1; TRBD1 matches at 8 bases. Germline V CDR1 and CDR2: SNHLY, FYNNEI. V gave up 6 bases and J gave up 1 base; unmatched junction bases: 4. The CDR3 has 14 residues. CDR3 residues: CASSTGTGNTEAFF. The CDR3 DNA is TGTGCCAGCAGCACCGGGACAGGGAACACTGAAGCTTTCTTT.

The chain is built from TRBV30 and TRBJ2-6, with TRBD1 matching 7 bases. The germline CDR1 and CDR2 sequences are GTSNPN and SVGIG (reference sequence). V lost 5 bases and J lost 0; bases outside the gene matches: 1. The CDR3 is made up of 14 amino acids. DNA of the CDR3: TGTGCCTGGGGGACAGCCTCTGGGGCCAACGTCCTGACTTTC. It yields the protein CAWGTASGANVLTF. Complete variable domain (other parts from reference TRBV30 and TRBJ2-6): SQTIHQWPATLVQPVGSPLSLECTVEGTSNPNLYWYRQAAGRGLQLLFYSVGIGQISSEVPQNLSASRPQDRQFILSSKKLLLSDSGFYLCAWGTASGANVLTFGAGSRLTVL.

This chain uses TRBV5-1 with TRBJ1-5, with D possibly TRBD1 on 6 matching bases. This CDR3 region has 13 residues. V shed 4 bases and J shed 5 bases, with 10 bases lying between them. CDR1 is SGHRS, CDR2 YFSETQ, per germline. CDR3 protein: CASSVDRDQPQHF. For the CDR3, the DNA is TGCGCCAGCAGCGTGGACAGAGATCAGCCCCAGCATTTT.

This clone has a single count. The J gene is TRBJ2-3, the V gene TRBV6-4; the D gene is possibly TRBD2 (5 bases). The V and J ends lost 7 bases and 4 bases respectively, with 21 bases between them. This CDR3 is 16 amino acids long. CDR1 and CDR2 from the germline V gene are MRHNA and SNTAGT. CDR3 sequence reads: CASMGIMGRVADTQYF. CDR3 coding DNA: TGTGCCAGCATGGGAATTATGGGGAGAGTGGCAGATACGCAGTATTTT.

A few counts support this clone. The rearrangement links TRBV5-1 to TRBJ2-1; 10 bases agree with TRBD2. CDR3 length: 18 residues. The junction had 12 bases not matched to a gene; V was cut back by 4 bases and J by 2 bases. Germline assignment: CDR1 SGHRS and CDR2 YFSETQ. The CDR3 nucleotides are TGCGCCAGCAGCCCGGGACTAGCGAAGGGATGGGCCTACAATGAGCAGTTCTTC. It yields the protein CASSPGLAKGWAYNEQFF.

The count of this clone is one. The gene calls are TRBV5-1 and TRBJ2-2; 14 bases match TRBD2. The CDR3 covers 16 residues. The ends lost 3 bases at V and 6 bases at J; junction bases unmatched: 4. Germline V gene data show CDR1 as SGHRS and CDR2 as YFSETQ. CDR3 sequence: CASSWGLAGVSGELFF. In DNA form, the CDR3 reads TGCGCCAGCAGCTGGGGACTAGCGGGAGTGTCCGGGGAGCTGTTTTTT.

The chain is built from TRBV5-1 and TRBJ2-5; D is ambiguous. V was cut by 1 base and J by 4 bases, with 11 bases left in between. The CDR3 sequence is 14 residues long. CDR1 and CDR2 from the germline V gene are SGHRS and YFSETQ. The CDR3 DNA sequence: TGCGCCAGCAGCTTGCCCCTGGGCCCAGAGACCCAGTACTTC. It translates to CASSLPLGPETQYF.

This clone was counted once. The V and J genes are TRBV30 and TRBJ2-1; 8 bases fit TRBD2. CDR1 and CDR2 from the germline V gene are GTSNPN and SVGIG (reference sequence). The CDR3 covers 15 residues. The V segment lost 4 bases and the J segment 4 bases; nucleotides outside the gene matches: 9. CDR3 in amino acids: CAWTSGRSLYNEQFF. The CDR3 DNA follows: TGTGCCTGGACGAGCGGGAGAAGTTTGTACAATGAGCAGTTCTTC.

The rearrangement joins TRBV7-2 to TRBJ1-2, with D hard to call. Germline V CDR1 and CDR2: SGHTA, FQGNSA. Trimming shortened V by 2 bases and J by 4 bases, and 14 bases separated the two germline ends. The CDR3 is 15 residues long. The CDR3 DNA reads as TGTGCCAGCAGCTTAAGCGTCAGCCACACCTATGGCTACACCTTC. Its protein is CASSLSVSHTYGYTF.

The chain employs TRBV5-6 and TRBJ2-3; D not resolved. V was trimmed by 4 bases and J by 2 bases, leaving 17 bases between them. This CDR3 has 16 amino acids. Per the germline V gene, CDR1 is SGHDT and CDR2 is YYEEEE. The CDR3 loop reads CASSRLASLFTDTQYF. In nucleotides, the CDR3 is TGTGCCAGCAGCCGCTTGGCTTCCCTCTTCACAGATACGCAGTATTTT. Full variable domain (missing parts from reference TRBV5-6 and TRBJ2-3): DAGVTQSPTHLIKTRGQQVTLRCSPKSGHDTVSWYQQALGQGPQFIFQYYEEEERQRGNFPDRFSGHQFPNYSSELNVNALLLGDSALYLCASSRLASLFTDTQYFGPGTRLTVL.

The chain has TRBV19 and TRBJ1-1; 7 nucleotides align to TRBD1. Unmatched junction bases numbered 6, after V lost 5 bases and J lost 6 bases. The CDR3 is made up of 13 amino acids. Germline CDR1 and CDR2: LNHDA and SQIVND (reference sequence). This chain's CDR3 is CASSGDRESEAFF. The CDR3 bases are TGTGCCAGTAGTGGAGACAGGGAATCTGAAGCTTTCTTT.

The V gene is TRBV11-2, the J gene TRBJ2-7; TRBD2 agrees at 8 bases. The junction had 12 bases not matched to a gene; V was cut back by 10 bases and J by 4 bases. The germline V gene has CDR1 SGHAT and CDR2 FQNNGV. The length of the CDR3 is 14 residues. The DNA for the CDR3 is TGTGCCACCCACACCTCTAGCGGGTCATACGAGCAGTACTTC. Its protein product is CATHTSSGSYEQYF.

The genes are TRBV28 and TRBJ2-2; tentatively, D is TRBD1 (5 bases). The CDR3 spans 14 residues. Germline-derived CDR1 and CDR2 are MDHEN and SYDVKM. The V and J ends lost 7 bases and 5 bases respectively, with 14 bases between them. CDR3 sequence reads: CASTFGQRTGELFF. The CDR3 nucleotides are TGTGCCAGCACCTTCGGACAAAGGACCGGGGAGCTGTTTTTT.

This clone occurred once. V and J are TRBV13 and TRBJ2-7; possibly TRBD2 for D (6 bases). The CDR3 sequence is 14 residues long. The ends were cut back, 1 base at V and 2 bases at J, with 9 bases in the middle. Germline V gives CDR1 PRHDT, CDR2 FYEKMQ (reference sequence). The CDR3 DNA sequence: TGTGCCAGCAGCTTAGAACTAGCCACCTACGAGCAGTACTTC. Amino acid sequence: CASSLELATYEQYF.

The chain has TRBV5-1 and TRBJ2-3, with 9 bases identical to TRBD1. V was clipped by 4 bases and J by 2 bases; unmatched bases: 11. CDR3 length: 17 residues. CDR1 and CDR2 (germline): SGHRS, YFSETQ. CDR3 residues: CASSPGVDRGFTDTQYF. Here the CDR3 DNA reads TGCGCCAGCAGCCCGGGGGTGGACAGGGGTTTCACAGATACGCAGTATTTT.

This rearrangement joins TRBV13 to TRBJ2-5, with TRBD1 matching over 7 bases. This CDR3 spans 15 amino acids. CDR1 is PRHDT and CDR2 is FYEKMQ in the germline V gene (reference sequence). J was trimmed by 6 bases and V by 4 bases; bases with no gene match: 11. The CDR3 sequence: CASSSPAGGGKTQYF. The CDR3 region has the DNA TGTGCCAGCAGCTCCCCGGCAGGGGGTGGAAAGACCCAGTACTTC.

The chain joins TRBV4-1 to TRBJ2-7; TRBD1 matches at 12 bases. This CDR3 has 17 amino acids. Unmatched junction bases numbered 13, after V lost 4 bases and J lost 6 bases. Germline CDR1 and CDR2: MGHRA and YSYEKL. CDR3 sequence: CASSLPGSGTGGLEQYF. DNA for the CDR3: TGCGCCAGCAGCCTCCCTGGATCCGGGACAGGGGGCCTCGAGCAGTACTTC.

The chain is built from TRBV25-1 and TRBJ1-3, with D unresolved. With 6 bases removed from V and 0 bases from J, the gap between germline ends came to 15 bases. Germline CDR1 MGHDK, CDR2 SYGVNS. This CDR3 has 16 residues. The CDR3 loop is CASRKRDISSGNTIYF. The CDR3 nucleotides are TGTGCCAGCAGGAAGAGAGACATCAGCTCTGGAAACACCATATATTTT.

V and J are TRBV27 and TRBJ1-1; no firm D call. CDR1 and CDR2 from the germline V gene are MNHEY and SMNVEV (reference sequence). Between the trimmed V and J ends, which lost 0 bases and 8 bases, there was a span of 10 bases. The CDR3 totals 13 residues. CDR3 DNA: TGTGCCAGCAGTTTATCGGTAGCCGTCGAAGCTTTCTTT. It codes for CASSLSVAVEAFF.

The CDR3 here is CASGFASGSGNEQFF. CDR3 DNA: TGTGCTAGTGGTTTTGCTAGCGGTTCTGGGAATGAGCAGTTCTTC. This chain connects TRBV12-5 to TRBJ2-1; 7 bases fit TRBD2. The ends lost 3 bases at V and 7 bases at J; junction bases unmatched: 9. This CDR3 has 15 amino acids. Germline V lookup: CDR1 LGHNT, CDR2 FRNRAP.

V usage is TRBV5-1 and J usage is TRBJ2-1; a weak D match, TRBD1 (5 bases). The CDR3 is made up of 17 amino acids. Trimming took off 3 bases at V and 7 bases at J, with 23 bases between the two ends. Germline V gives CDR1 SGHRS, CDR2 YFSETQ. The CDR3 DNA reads TGCGCCAGCAGCTCGCCGCCCTACAGGACCTCGGTGAATGAGCAGTTCTTC. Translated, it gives CASSSPPYRTSVNEQFF.

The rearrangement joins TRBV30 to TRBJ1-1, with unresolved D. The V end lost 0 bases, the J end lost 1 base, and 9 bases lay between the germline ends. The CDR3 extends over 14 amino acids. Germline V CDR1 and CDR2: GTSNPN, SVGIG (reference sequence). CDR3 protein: CAWSVTPGNTEAFF. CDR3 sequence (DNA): TGTGCCTGGAGTGTAACGCCCGGGAACACTGAAGCTTTCTTT.

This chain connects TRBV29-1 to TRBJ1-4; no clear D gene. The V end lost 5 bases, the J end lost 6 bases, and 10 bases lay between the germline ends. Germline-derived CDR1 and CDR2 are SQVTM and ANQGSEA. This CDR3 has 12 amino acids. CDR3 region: CSVLAADEKLFF. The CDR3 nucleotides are TGCAGCGTTCTGGCGGCGGATGAAAAACTGTTTTTT.

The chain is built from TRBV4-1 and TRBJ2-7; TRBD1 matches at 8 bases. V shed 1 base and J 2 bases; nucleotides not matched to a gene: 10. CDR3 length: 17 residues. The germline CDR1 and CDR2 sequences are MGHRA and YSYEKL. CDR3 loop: CASSQGTGKFTAYEQYF. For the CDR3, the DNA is TGCGCCAGCAGCCAAGGGACAGGGAAATTCACGGCCTACGAGCAGTACTTC.

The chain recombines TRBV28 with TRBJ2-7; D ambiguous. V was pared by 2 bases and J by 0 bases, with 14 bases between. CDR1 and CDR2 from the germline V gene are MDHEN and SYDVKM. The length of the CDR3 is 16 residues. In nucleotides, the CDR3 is TGTGCCAGCAGTTTACTTCGAGGCGGTAGCTCCTACGAGCAGTACTTC. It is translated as CASSLLRGGSSYEQYF.

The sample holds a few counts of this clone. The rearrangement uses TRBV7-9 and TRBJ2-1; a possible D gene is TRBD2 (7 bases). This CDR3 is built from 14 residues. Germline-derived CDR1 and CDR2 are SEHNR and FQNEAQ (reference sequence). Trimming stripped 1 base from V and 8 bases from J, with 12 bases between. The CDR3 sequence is CASSLGTGGDEQFF. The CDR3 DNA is TGTGCCAGCAGCTTAGGCACGGGGGGCGATGAGCAGTTCTTC.

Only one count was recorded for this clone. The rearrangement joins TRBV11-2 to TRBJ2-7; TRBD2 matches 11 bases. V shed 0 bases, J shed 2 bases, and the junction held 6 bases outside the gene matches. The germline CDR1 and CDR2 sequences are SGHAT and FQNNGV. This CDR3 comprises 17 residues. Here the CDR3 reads CASSLDLAGGGPYEQYF. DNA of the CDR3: TGTGCCAGCAGCTTAGATTTAGCGGGAGGGGGCCCCTACGAGCAGTACTTC.